The clone carrying this TCR beta chain was counted once. The repertoire was sequenced with immunoSEQ multiplex PCR; TCRdb's copy has only in-frame clones and lacks some. This table holds 25,000 to 30,000 clones, 82% found once. The data were obtained in a study of preoperative IRX-2 immunotherapy in early breast cancer. Unmatched junction bases numbered 7, after V lost 0 bases and J lost 4 bases. CDR3 length equals 18 residues. CDR1 and CDR2 (germline): LNHNV, YYDKDF (reference sequence). Treatment denoted: preoperative locoregional IRX-2 cytokine immunotherapy. Samples came from a phase Ib trial of preoperative locoregional IRX-2 cytokine immunotherapy.

Sampling was carried out from a patient treated with IRX-2 immunotherapy. The chain joins TRBV15 to TRBJ2-7; 15 nucleotides line up with TRBD2. The sequence derives from a human donor with breast cancer. For the CDR3, the DNA is TGTGCCACCAGCAGAGATCGGACTAGCGGGAGGGCAGGATACGAGCAGTACTTC. It codes for CATSRDRTSGRAGYEQYF.